Listed here are 2 T cell receptor beta chains from one sample, sequenced in a study of T cells in localized non-small cell lung cancer. Measured with immunoSEQ multiplex PCR; TCRdb has only the in-frame clones, and not every one. The table has over 30,000 clones, 75% to 90% seen once. Sequenced material: peripheral blood, taken before any cancer treatment. The receptors shown here come from a woman aged 35-75 years with stage I lung adenocarcinoma.

This chain connects TRBV10-3 to TRBJ2-5; D is perhaps TRBD2 (6 bases). The CDR3 is 16 amino acids. CDR1 is ENHRY and CDR2 is SYGVKD in the germline V gene. The germline V and J ends were trimmed by 6 bases and 5 bases, with 22 bases remaining between them. Here the CDR3 DNA reads TGTGCCATCAGCCGAACGCGGGGCTTGGAGTCGGAGACCCAGTACTTC. Translation gives CAISRTRGLESETQYF.

The chain is built from TRBV28 and TRBJ1-1; the match to TRBD1 covers 7 bases. CDR3 size: 14 residues. The J segment lost 4 bases and the V segment lost 5 bases, leaving 7 bases of the junction unmatched. Germline-derived CDR1 and CDR2 are MDHEN and SYDVKM. The CDR3 region has the DNA TGTGCCAGCAGTGGCACGACAGGGCTCACTGAAGCTTTCTTT. It translates to CASSGTTGLTEAFF.